These 15 T cell receptor beta chains originate from one sample sequenced in a study of T cells in Graves' hyperthyroidism and ophthalmopathy. TCR beta CDR3 sequences were amplified from RNA transcripts. First-round RT-PCR targeting the TCR CDR3 was performed with the HTBI primer set. TCRdb re-analysed the multiplex PCR reads in MiXCR, keeping a single row per CDR3 protein. The sample contains a few hundred thousand distinct CDR3 sequences, roughly 14% of which appear only once. The sequenced sample was blood. These receptors came from a woman in her thirties with Graves' ophthalmopathy.

This clonotype showed up many times. This rearrangement joins TRBV7-9 to TRBJ1-4; D call uncertain. CDR3 length equals 15 residues. Germline V gene data show CDR1 as SEHNR and CDR2 as FQNEAQ (reference sequence). Trimming took 2 bases from V and 6 from J, leaving 13 bases between them. The CDR3 reads CASSLIRSGDEKLFF. DNA for the CDR3: TGTGCCAGCAGCTTAATTCGGTCAGGCGATGAAAAACTGTTTTTT.

This clonotype appeared many times. The J gene is TRBJ1-2, the V gene TRBV4-1, with D possibly TRBD1 on 5 matching bases. The CDR3 runs 16 residues. Germline CDR1 reads MGHRA; CDR2 reads YSYEKL. Trimming took off 2 bases at V and 4 bases at J, with 17 bases between the two ends. CDR3 residues: CASSQPTRGTRYGYTF. DNA of the CDR3: TGCGCCAGCAGCCAACCAACGCGGGGCACGCGCTATGGCTACACCTTC.

V usage is TRBV6-1 and J usage is TRBJ1-5, with D possibly TRBD1 on 5 matching bases. CDR1 and CDR2 from the germline V gene are MNHNS and SASEGT. The CDR3 runs 15 residues. Trimming removed 6 bases from V and 6 bases from J, with 18 bases in between. The CDR3 sequence is CASSSGTASGQPQHF. CDR3 DNA: TGTGCCAGCAGCTCCGGGACCGCTAGCGGTCAGCCCCAGCATTTT.

The chain recombines TRBV7-6 with TRBJ2-7, with D tentatively TRBD2 (6 bases). Trimming left V 1 base short and J 0 bases short, with 13 bases between. Germline V gene lookup returns CDR1 SGHVS and CDR2 FNYEAQ. The CDR3 has 16 residues. Here the CDR3 reads CASSLEISGNSYEQYF. The CDR3 coding sequence is TGTGCCAGCAGCTTAGAAATTAGCGGAAACTCCTACGAGCAGTACTTC.

The chain uses TRBV6-1 and TRBJ2-5, with D perhaps matching TRBD1 or TRBD2 (7 bases each). Germline V gene sequence: CDR1 MNHNS, CDR2 SASEGT. V shed 5 bases and J shed 1 base, with 17 bases lying between them. CDR3 length: 16 amino acids. The CDR3 here is CASSRGTAGLQETQYF. The CDR3 DNA sequence: TGTGCCAGCAGTCGAGGGACAGCGGGACTCCAAGAGACCCAGTACTTC.

This chain uses TRBV3-1 with TRBJ2-3, with TRBD2 matching 15 bases. The CDR3 runs 15 residues. Germline loops: CDR1 LGHDT, CDR2 YNNKEL (reference sequence). V dropped 6 bases and J dropped 6; count of bases not matched to a gene: 4. The DNA for the CDR3 is TGTGCCAGCAGTCGGGGGACTAGCGGGGGGGATACGCAGTATTTT. Protein: CASSRGTSGGDTQYF.

Ten or more counts support this clonotype. The gene calls are TRBV5-1 and TRBJ1-1; D is perhaps TRBD1 (6 bases). The CDR3 covers 16 residues. Germline V gives CDR1 SGHRS, CDR2 YFSETQ. Deletions cut 0 bases from V and 4 bases from J, with 16 bases between. The CDR3 region is CASSLAQTGRGTEAFF. CDR3 DNA sequence: TGCGCCAGCAGCTTGGCTCAGACAGGCCGGGGCACTGAAGCTTTCTTT.

This clonotype was picked up many times. J is TRBJ2-6 and V is TRBV7-2; D gene uncertain. The CDR3 is 15 amino acids. CDR1 and CDR2 from the germline V gene are SGHTA and FQGNSA. Trimming left V 5 bases short and J 4 bases short, with 12 bases between. CDR3 coding DNA: TGTGCCAGCAGCCCTTTTATAGTGGGGGCCAACGTCCTGACTTTC. It specifies CASSPFIVGANVLTF.

CDR3 coding DNA: TGCAGTGCTATTAAGGGACTAGCGGGGGGGTACGAGCAGTACTTC. Protein sequence: CSAIKGLAGGYEQYF. The rearrangement uses TRBV20-1 and TRBJ2-7; 16 bases match TRBD2. The CDR3 consists of 15 residues. Germline-derived CDR1 and CDR2 are DFQATT and SNEGSKA (reference sequence). V lost 4 bases to trimming and J lost 4 bases; unmatched junction nucleotides: 4.

The chain carries TRBV4-2 and TRBJ2-2, with 8 bases identical to TRBD1. The CDR3 is 16 amino acids. Per the germline V gene, CDR1 is LGHNA and CDR2 is YNFKEQ. J lost 5 bases, V lost 4 bases, and 9 bases had no gene match. CDR3 in DNA: TGTGCCAGCAGCCCAGACCGGACAGGGTCGACCGGGGAGCTGTTTTTT. Its translation: CASSPDRTGSTGELFF.

This clonotype has ten or more counts. This sequence joins TRBV15 and TRBJ2-7; D unclear. Germline values: CDR1 LNHNV, CDR2 YYDKDF (reference sequence). V gave up 0 bases and J gave up 7 bases, with 13 bases separating them. This CDR3 contains 14 residues. CDR3 sequence: CATSRERTAVEQYF. As DNA, the CDR3 is TGTGCCACCAGCAGAGAAAGGACCGCCGTTGAGCAGTACTTC.

This clonotype showed up just a few times. This rearrangement joins TRBV20-1 to TRBJ1-2; unclear D gene. The CDR3 is 16 residues long. CDR1 and CDR2 (germline): DFQATT, SNEGSKA (reference sequence). V dropped 8 bases and J dropped 4 bases, with 26 bases sitting between them. The CDR3 DNA is TGCAGTACAAAACCCCGAATGAGACATATTTTCTATGGCTACACCTTC. It codes for CSTKPRMRHIFYGYTF.

The sample holds many counts of this clonotype. The rearrangement joins TRBV5-1 to TRBJ2-1; 9 bases map to TRBD1. Per the germline V gene, CDR1 is SGHRS and CDR2 is YFSETQ. V was clipped by 8 bases and J by 8 bases; unmatched bases: 11. The CDR3 totals 14 residues. The CDR3 DNA reads TGCGCCAGTACTCCGGGACAGGGTGTCCATGAGCAGTTCTTC. It specifies CASTPGQGVHEQFF. The variable domain in full, completed from reference TRBV5-1 and TRBJ2-1, reads KAGVTQTPRYLIKTRGQQVTLSCSPISGHRSVSWYQQTPGQGLQFLFEYFSETQRNKGNFPGRFSGRQFSNSRSEMNVSTLELGDSALYLCASTPGQGVHEQFFGPGTRLTVL.

This chain uses TRBV29-1 with TRBJ1-1; the D is unclear. Looked up from germline, CDR1 is SQVTM and CDR2 is ANQGSEA. This CDR3 has 11 residues. The V and J ends lost 5 bases and 1 base respectively, with 5 bases between them. The CDR3 is CSVPGNTEAFF. As DNA, the CDR3 is TGCAGCGTTCCAGGGAACACTGAAGCTTTCTTT.

This clonotype was recorded at least ten times. The chain is built from TRBV12-3 or TRBV12-4 and TRBJ2-3, with TRBD2 identical over 7 bases. There are 12 residues in the CDR3. Trimming removed 6 bases from V and 6 bases from J; junction bases left unmatched: 3. The CDR3 nucleotides are TGTGCCAGCAGCCTCGGGAGGGATACGCAGTATTTT. This translates into CASSLGRDTQYF.